This T cell receptor (beta chain) was sequenced in a study of beta chain features in type 1 diabetes. The J segment lost 6 bases and the V segment lost 4 bases, leaving 14 bases of the junction unmatched. The CDR3 runs 15 residues. Germline values: CDR1 GTSNPN, CDR2 SVGIG (reference sequence). Expressed TCRB transcripts were sequenced, since all the RNA that had been isolated was reverse transcribed. Assay: immunoSEQ multiplex PCR; the TCRdb copy retains only in-frame clones and omits some. The sample lists about 230,000 clones, 9.6% seen once, with about 0.037% in the top ten. There are many counts of this clone.

Sequencing was done on a sample of naive CD4+ T cells from blood. The clonotype originates from a woman aged 18-35 years in good health. The chain combines TRBV30 with TRBJ2-7, with 8 bases identical to TRBD1. The CDR3 protein is CAWKLRDRIIGEQYF. The CDR3 DNA reads as TGTGCCTGGAAGCTCCGGGACAGGATTATTGGCGAGCAGTACTTC.